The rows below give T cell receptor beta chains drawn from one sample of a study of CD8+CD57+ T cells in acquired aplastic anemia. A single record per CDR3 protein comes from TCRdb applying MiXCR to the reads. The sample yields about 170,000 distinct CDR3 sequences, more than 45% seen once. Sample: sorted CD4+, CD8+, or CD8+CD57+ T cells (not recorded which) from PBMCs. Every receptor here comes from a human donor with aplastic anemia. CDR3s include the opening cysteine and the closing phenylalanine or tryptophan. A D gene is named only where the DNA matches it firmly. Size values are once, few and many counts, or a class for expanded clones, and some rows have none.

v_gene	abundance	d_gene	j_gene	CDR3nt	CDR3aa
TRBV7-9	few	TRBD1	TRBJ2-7	TGTGCCTGGGGACAGGGGGTGTACGAGCAGTACTTC	CAWGQGVYEQYF
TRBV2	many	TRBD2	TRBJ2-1	TGTGCCAGCAGTGAGACGAGACTAGCGGCCTACAATGAGCAGTTCTTC	CASSETRLAAYNEQFF
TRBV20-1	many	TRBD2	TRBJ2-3	TGCAGTGCTAGTCTAGCGGGGGGGCCTAATACGCAGTATTTT	CSASLAGGPNTQYF
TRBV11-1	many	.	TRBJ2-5	TGTGCCAGCAGCTTTTCGGAGGGGCCTCGGGAGACCCAGTACTTC	CASSFSEGPRETQYF
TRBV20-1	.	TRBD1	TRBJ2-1	TGCAGTGCCCGGAGGGGGACAGGGGACAATGAGCAGTTCTTC	CSARRGTGDNEQFF
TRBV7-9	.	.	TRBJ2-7	TGTGCCACCGACTACGAGCAGTACTTC	CATDYEQYF
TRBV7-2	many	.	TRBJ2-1	TGTGCCAGCAGCTTAGTAGGGGGTCCACCGGGGATCTTC	CASSLVGGPPGIF
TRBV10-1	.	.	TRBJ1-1	TGCGCCAGCAGTGACGAAAAAAACACTGAAGCTTTCTTT	CASSDEKNTEAFF
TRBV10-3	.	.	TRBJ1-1	TGTGCCGCGGGGGATACCTTGAACACTGAAGCTTTCTTT	CAAGDTLNTEAFF
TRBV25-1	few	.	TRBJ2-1	TGTGCCAGCAGTGAAGGGGCCCGAAATGAGCAGTTCTTC	CASSEGARNEQFF
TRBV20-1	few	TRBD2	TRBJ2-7	TGCAGTGCTGACCTTAGCGGGGGGGCCAACGAGCAGTACTTC	CSADLSGGANEQYF
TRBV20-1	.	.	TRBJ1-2	TGCAGTGCTAGTCCGGACCTCTATGGCTACACCTTC	CSASPDLYGYTF
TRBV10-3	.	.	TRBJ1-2	TGTGCCATCATGGGTTACGCTGGCTATGGCTACACCTTC	CAIMGYAGYGYTF